This T cell receptor beta chain was profiled in a study of blood T cell repertoires in COVID-19. Study in general: PBMCs, B-cell-depleted T cells, or T cells provided the cDNA or gDNA that made up the material.

Original methodology: Amplification with reference gene primers provided the estimates of nucleated cell counts. Some clones are missing from TCRdb's copy, which holds only in-frame ones; the method was immunoSEQ multiplex PCR. The D gene and trimming were derived from the DNA, and the V and J assignments and clone size from that table. This sample yields hundreds of thousands of clones, of which roughly 90% are seen a single time; 2.6% belongs to the top ten. Study members were between roughly 18 and 100 years old and lived in some 26 US regions. Recovered status applied to Cohort 3 donors who had two consecutive negative PCRs. It also applied to those with clearance or with symptom resolution. The clonotype comes from a man in his sixties who had recovered from COVID-19. The sample taken for sequencing was PBMCs or T cells enriched from blood (not recorded which).

The CDR3 is CASSYLGAEQPQHF. DNA of the CDR3: TGTGCCAGCAGTTACCTAGGGGCTGAGCAGCCCCAGCATTTT. The rearrangement uses TRBV6-2 or TRBV6-3 and TRBJ1-5, with D possibly being TRBD1 (5 bases). Germline CDR1 MNHEY, CDR2 SVGEGT. V was pared by 2 bases and J by 7 bases, with 12 bases between. The CDR3 runs to 14 residues.